This passage covers 27 T cell receptor beta chains from one sample sequenced in a study of PD-1 blockade in mismatch repair-deficient tumors. Assay: immunoSEQ multiplex PCR; the TCRdb copy retains only in-frame clones and omits some. The table lists under 150,000 clones, more than 85% of them singletons. The sequences come from peripheral blood, collected 44 weeks after starting pembrolizumab. Receptor source: an adult with mismatch repair-deficient cancer.

The J gene is TRBJ1-1, the V gene TRBV4-2, with 9 bases fitting TRBD1. The V and J ends lost 3 bases and 1 base, in that order; junction bases with no gene match: 3. Germline values: CDR1 LGHNA, CDR2 YNFKEQ. This CDR3 is 15 amino acids long. The DNA for the CDR3 is TGTGCCAGCAGCCAGTCGGACAGGGGGAACACTGAAGCTTTCTTT. This translates into CASSQSDRGNTEAFF.

J is TRBJ1-1 and V is TRBV29-1, with TRBD1 as a possible D gene (5 bases). The germline V and J ends were trimmed by 2 bases and 4 bases, with 11 bases remaining between them. The V gene's germline CDR1 is SQVTM and CDR2 ANQGSEA. The CDR3 loop spans 13 amino acids. CDR3 sequence: CSVESGWGTEAFF. As DNA, the CDR3 is TGCAGCGTTGAATCAGGGTGGGGCACTGAAGCTTTCTTT.

The chain has TRBV27 and TRBJ2-7; 8 bases are shared with TRBD2. Germline lookup yields CDR1 MNHEY and CDR2 SMNVEV (reference sequence). V was pared by 3 bases and J by 1 base, with 17 bases of the junction left unmatched. This CDR3 is 19 amino acids long. In nucleotides, the CDR3 is TGTGCCAGCAGTTTGGGTGGGACACTTGGGACTAGTAAATCCTACGAGCAGTACTTC. The encoded protein is CASSLGGTLGTSKSYEQYF.

This chain connects TRBV2 to TRBJ2-3; TRBD2 aligns across 7 bases. The CDR3 runs to 13 residues. Unmatched junction bases numbered 7, after V lost 0 bases and J lost 13 bases. Per the germline V gene, CDR1 is SNHLY and CDR2 is FYNNEI. CDR3 residues: CASSEAVAGDEYF. In DNA, the CDR3 is TGTGCCAGCAGTGAAGCAGTGGCGGGAGATGAGTATTTT.

This clone was detected once. The chain recombines TRBV5-1 with TRBJ2-7; TRBD2 matches at 12 bases. The CDR3 spans 17 residues. The germline gives CDR1 SGHRS, CDR2 YFSETQ. The V segment lost 4 bases and the J segment 8 bases; nucleotides outside the gene matches: 16. The CDR3 is CASSRETSGSSAGQQYF. CDR3 nucleotides: TGCGCCAGCAGCCGAGAGACTAGCGGGAGTTCGGCAGGCCAGCAGTACTTC.

V gene TRBV7-9 combines with J gene TRBJ1-2; 7 bases line up with TRBD1. CDR1 and CDR2 from the germline V gene are SEHNR and FQNEAQ (reference sequence). The CDR3 length is 14 residues. V shed 5 bases and J 4 bases; nucleotides not matched to a gene: 7. The CDR3 DNA follows: TGTGCCAGCAGCCCAACAGGGGCCGGCTATGGCTACACCTTC. Translating it yields CASSPTGAGYGYTF.

This clone was counted a single time. The chain joins TRBV5-4 to TRBJ1-4, with D hard to call. The CDR3 loop spans 12 amino acids. CDR1 SGHNT and CDR2 YYREEE come from the germline V gene (reference sequence). The V end was cut by 4 bases, the J end by 13 bases, with 14 bases between. The CDR3 loop reads CASSDGGRRLFF. The CDR3 DNA follows: TGTGCCAGCAGCGATGGAGGCAGGAGACTGTTTTTT.

This chain links TRBV11-2 with TRBJ2-7; 13 bases fit TRBD2. Losses at the gene ends were 5 bases for V and 4 bases for J; bases not matched to a gene: 8. This CDR3 is 16 amino acids long. In germline, CDR1 is SGHAT, CDR2 FQNNGV. Written as DNA, the CDR3 is TGTGCCAGCAGCGAACGGCCGGGACTAGCGGGATACGAGCAGTACTTC. It translates to CASSERPGLAGYEQYF.

This chain links TRBV5-6 with TRBJ1-3, with TRBD1 as a possible D gene (5 bases). The CDR3 is 17 residues long. Germline lookup yields CDR1 SGHDT and CDR2 YYEEEE. V lost 1 base to trimming and J lost 6 bases, with 20 bases between them. For the CDR3, the DNA is TGTGCCAGCAGCTTGAATTGGTTCGGGGGAGGTGTAAACACCATATATTTT. This codes for CASSLNWFGGGVNTIYF. Filled out from reference TRBV5-6 and TRBJ1-3, the complete variable domain reads DAGVTQSPTHLIKTRGQQVTLRCSPKSGHDTVSWYQQALGQGPQFIFQYYEEEERQRGNFPDRFSGHQFPNYSSELNVNALLLGDSALYLCASSLNWFGGGVNTIYFGEGSWLTVV.

This chain links TRBV29-1 with TRBJ2-5, with D tentatively TRBD1 or TRBD2 (5 bases each). V was shortened by 1 base and J by 7 bases, with 16 bases between the two germline ends. Germline assignment: CDR1 SQVTM and CDR2 ANQGSEA. This CDR3 is 14 amino acids long. In DNA, the CDR3 is TGCAGCGTTGAAGGGGACCGCCGCCCGGGGACCCAGTACTTC. Its protein product is CSVEGDRRPGTQYF. The variable domain in full, completed from reference TRBV29-1 and TRBJ2-5, reads SAVISQKPSRDICQRGTSLTIQCQVDSQVTMMFWYRQQPGQSLTLIATANQGSEATYESGFVIDKFPISRPNLTFSTLTVSNMSPEDSSIYLCSVEGDRRPGTQYFGPGTRLLVL.

The chain employs TRBV25-1 and TRBJ1-2; a possible D gene is TRBD1 (5 bases). V lost 5 bases and J lost 7, with 20 bases in between. The CDR3 is made up of 15 amino acids. Germline CDR1 is MGHDK and CDR2 is SYGVNS. The CDR3 sequence is CASSSLDTLGGGYTF. CDR3 nucleotides: TGTGCCAGCAGTTCCCTGGACACCCTAGGAGGTGGCTACACCTTC.

This chain joins TRBV2 and TRBJ2-3; D not resolved. From germline, CDR1 is SNHLY and CDR2 FYNNEI. CDR3 length: 14 residues. The V end was cut by 0 bases, the J end by 7 bases, with 11 bases between. DNA of the CDR3: TGTGCCAGCAGTGAAGCGCTTGGGTTAAATACGCAGTATTTT. It specifies CASSEALGLNTQYF.

The chain uses TRBV6-6 and TRBJ2-2; no reliable D call. The CDR3 consists of 15 residues. CDR1 is MNHNY and CDR2 is SVGAGI in the germline V gene (reference sequence). Trimming pared 6 bases from V and 0 bases from J, leaving 11 bases between. The CDR3 sequence: CASRTGPSNTGELFF. In nucleotides, the CDR3 is TGTGCCAGCAGGACCGGGCCATCGAACACCGGGGAGCTGTTTTTT.

A note on this clone: A far larger clone is one nucleotide away, so this likely arose from a read error. The chain combines TRBV29-1 with TRBJ1-2, with 8 bases that match TRBD1. Germline loops: CDR1 SQVTM, CDR2 ANQGSEA. The CDR3 totals 14 residues. Here the CDR3 reads CNVVPGTGAYGYTF. In DNA, the CDR3 is TGCAACGTTGTGCCCGGGACAGGAGCCTATGGCTACACCTTC.

This chain links TRBV10-3 with TRBJ2-5; tentative D call: TRBD2 (5 bases). Trimming cost V 6 bases and J 1 base, with 15 bases left between them. In germline, CDR1 is ENHRY, CDR2 SYGVKD. The CDR3 sequence is 15 residues long. The CDR3 here is CAIRADPGIQETQYF. The DNA for the CDR3 is TGTGCCATCAGAGCGGACCCTGGGATCCAAGAGACCCAGTACTTC.

This clone was recorded a few times. The rearrangement links TRBV7-2 to TRBJ2-7; a possible D gene is TRBD2 (5 bases). CDR3 length: 14 residues. From germline, CDR1 is SGHTA and CDR2 FQGNSA. The V end lost 1 base, the J end lost 5 bases, and 12 bases lay between the germline ends. CDR3 sequence: CASSLDRDRNEQYF. The CDR3 DNA follows: TGTGCCAGCAGCTTAGATCGGGATCGGAACGAGCAGTACTTC.

The J gene is TRBJ2-4, the V gene TRBV28; 11 bases line up with TRBD1. Trimming removed 5 bases from V and 8 bases from J; junction bases left unmatched: 5. CDR3 length equals 14 residues. Germline CDR1 and CDR2: MDHEN and SYDVKM. CDR3: CASSIGTGGDIQYF. Here the CDR3 DNA reads TGTGCCAGCAGTATCGGGACAGGGGGTGACATTCAGTACTTC.

The chain combines TRBV4-1 with TRBJ2-7; D is perhaps TRBD1 (6 bases). Germline CDR1 reads MGHRA; CDR2 reads YSYEKL. V lost 1 base and J lost 2, with 15 bases in between. This CDR3 has 16 residues. CDR3 DNA: TGCGCCAGCAGCCAAGGGAACAGGGTTGGGGCCTACGAGCAGTACTTC. This codes for CASSQGNRVGAYEQYF.

V and J are TRBV5-4 and TRBJ2-7; 11 nucleotides align to TRBD1. With V trimmed by 4 bases and J by 4 bases, 1 base remained unmatched. Germline CDR1 and CDR2: SGHNT and YYREEE (reference sequence). The CDR3 covers 13 residues. The CDR3, as DNA: TGTGCCAGCAGCAGGGACAGGGGGTACGAGCAGTACTTC. Translated, it gives CASSRDRGYEQYF.

This rearrangement joins TRBV28 to TRBJ2-1; possible D gene TRBD2, 6 bases. V was shortened by 7 bases and J by 3 bases, with 16 bases between the two germline ends. The CDR3 has 15 amino acids. Germline-derived CDR1 and CDR2 are MDHEN and SYDVKM. In DNA, the CDR3 is TGTGCCAGCACCGGTGGGGGGAGACTCTACAATGAGCAGTTCTTC. It specifies CASTGGGRLYNEQFF.

This chain links TRBV7-2 with TRBJ2-1; perhaps TRBD2 as D (5 bases). Germline V gives CDR1 SGHTA, CDR2 FQGNSA. The CDR3 runs 15 residues. V dropped 0 bases and J dropped 2 bases, with 8 bases sitting between them. The CDR3 DNA sequence: TGTGCCAGCAGCTTAGCGGGAGTCACCTACAATGAGCAGTTCTTC. Amino acid sequence: CASSLAGVTYNEQFF. Full variable domain (missing parts from reference TRBV7-2 and TRBJ2-1): GAGVSQSPSNKVTEKGKDVELRCDPISGHTALYWYRQSLGQGLEFLIYFQGNSAPDKSGLPSDRFSAERTGGSVSTLTIQRTQQEDSAVYLCASSLAGVTYNEQFFGPGTRLTVL.

The chain joins TRBV27 to TRBJ1-2, with 7 bases aligning to TRBD1. Trimming cost V 5 bases and J 5 bases; bases outside gene matches: 8. There are 14 residues in the CDR3. The germline V gene has CDR1 MNHEY and CDR2 SMNVEV (reference sequence). Written as DNA, the CDR3 is TGTGCCAGCAGTCAGGGGGGGGCGGGATATGGCTACACCTTC. Its translation: CASSQGGAGYGYTF.

The V call is TRBV21-1, the J call TRBJ1-5; the table's TRBD1 call for D was not verified on the DNA. TRBV21-1 is flagged as a pseudogene. The CDR3 length is 19 residues. CDR3 in amino acids: CASRPSPGQVLKSNQPQHF. As DNA, the CDR3 is TGTGCCAGCAGACCCAGCCCGGGACAGGTACTCAAAAGCAATCAGCCCCAGCATTTT.

The V call is TRBV5-1, the J call TRBJ2-7; TRBD2 matches at 13 bases. Per germline, CDR1 SGHRS and CDR2 YFSETQ. The trim removed 5 bases at V and 6 bases at J, leaving 11 bases unmatched. This CDR3 has 16 residues. CDR3 loop: CASSYTLAGGPGEQYF. Written as DNA, the CDR3 is TGCGCCAGCAGTTACACACTAGCGGGAGGGCCGGGCGAGCAGTACTTC.

The chain recombines TRBV5-8 with TRBJ1-3, with D perhaps TRBD1 (5 bases). From germline, CDR1 is SGHTS and CDR2 YDEGEE. The CDR3 runs to 16 residues. Trimming pared 0 bases from V and 3 bases from J, leaving 13 bases between. Here the CDR3 DNA reads TGTGCCAGCAGCTTGGGACAGTTCTCAAGTGGAAACACCATATATTTT. Encoded protein: CASSLGQFSSGNTIYF.

This chain connects TRBV4-1 to TRBJ2-3; possibly TRBD2 for D (6 bases). Trimming took 0 bases from V and 1 from J, leaving 14 bases between them. Germline-derived CDR1 and CDR2 are MGHRA and YSYEKL. There are 17 residues in the CDR3. The CDR3 bases are TGCGCCAGCAGCCAAGAAATACATAGCGGTGGCACAGATACGCAGTATTTT. Translated, it gives CASSQEIHSGGTDTQYF.

The chain links TRBV7-6 to TRBJ1-3; D is unresolved. The CDR3 is 13 amino acids. Germline values: CDR1 SGHVS, CDR2 FNYEAQ. Trimming stripped 0 bases from V and 4 bases from J, with 4 bases between. The CDR3 coding sequence is TGTGCCAGCAGCTTAGCGGTGGGAAACACCATATATTTT. It translates to CASSLAVGNTIYF. The entire variable domain, with the rest obtained from reference TRBV7-6 and TRBJ1-3, is as follows: GAGVSQSPRYKVTKRGQDVALRCDPISGHVSLYWYRQALGQGPEFLTYFNYEAQQDKSGLPNDRFSAERPEGSISTLTIQRTEQRDSAMYRCASSLAVGNTIYFGEGSWLTVV.